A selection of T cell receptor beta chains follows, all from one sample in a study of multiple sclerosis patients with progressive multifocal leukoencephalopathy. Repertoires were generated with immunoSEQ multiplex PCR, while TCRdb's copy carries only in-frame clones and drops some. The table has roughly 30,000 clones, roughly 90% seen once. Input material: PBMCs. The source of these receptors is a human donor with multiple sclerosis. The conserved cysteine and the conserved F or W are not part of the CDR3 here.

CDR3 length	V gene	J gene	CDR3 protein
14	TRBV7-6	TRBJ2-1	ASSLAGRTSPNEQF
12	TRBV10-3	TRBJ1-1	AISGQEGGTEAF
12	TRBV12-5	TRBJ2-3	ASGSGLATDTQY
12	TRBV2	TRBJ2-5	ASSLAGVGETQY
14	TRBV7-2	TRBJ2-3	ASSPGLAGSTDTQY
12	TRBV2	TRBJ1-2	ASSGSGSPKGYT
10	TRBV11-2	TRBJ1-1	ASTPDTYIAF
12	TRBV9	TRBJ2-3	ASSVERSPDTQY
13	TRBV10-3	TRBJ2-7	AIRDDRGSPYEQY
14	TRBV4-3	TRBJ2-5	ASSQDRGHLQETQY
13	TRBV7-2	TRBJ1-5	ASSSRTGVNQPQH
10	TRBV5-4	TRBJ2-7	ATGTDAYEQY